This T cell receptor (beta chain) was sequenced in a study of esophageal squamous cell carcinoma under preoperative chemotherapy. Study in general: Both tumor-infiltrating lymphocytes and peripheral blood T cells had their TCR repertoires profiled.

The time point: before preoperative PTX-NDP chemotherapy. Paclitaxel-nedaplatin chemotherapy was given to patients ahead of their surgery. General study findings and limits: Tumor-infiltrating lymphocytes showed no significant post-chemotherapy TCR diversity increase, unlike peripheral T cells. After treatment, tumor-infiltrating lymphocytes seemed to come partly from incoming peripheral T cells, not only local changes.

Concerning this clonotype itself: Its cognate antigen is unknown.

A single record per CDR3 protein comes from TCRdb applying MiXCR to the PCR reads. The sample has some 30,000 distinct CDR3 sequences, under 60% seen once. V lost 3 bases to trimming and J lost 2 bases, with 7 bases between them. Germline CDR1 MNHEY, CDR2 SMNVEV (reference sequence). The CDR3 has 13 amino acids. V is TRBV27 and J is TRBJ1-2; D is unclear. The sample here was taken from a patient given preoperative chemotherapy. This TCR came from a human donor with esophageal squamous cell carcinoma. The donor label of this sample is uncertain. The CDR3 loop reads CASSFEGNYGYTF. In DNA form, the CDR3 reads TGTGCCAGCAGTTTCGAAGGAAACTATGGCTACACCTTC.